These 17 T cell receptor beta chains were all obtained from the same sample, sequenced in a study of T cell responses to AZD1222 COVID-19 vaccine (dated by TCRdb to about 2021). Receptor amplification or capture employed the immunoSEQ multiplex PCR assay. The source is immuneACCESS, and TCRdb retained only in-frame sequences with V and J called. Part of the clones is not carried over; for the studies checked, unresolved V genes explain less than half of this, and the remainder is unexplained. This sample comprises about 150,000 clones, around 90% of them detected only once. The top ten hold less than 3.5% of the sample. This specimen's time point label, per the study, means: baseline before first vaccination. The sample was peripheral blood, taken on day 0 of AZD1222 vaccination. The source is an adult in good health.

V is TRBV5-4 and J is TRBJ2-2; D ambiguous. The CDR3 loop spans 14 amino acids. V lost 0 bases and J lost 3, with 6 bases in between. Germline V gene data show CDR1 as SGHNT and CDR2 as YYREEE (reference sequence). DNA for the CDR3: TGTGCCAGCAGCTTGGACCTCGACACCGGGGAGCTGTTTTTT. Translating gives CASSLDLDTGELFF.

This sequence joins TRBV19 and TRBJ2-7; 7 bases align to TRBD1. V trimming: 4 bases; J trimming: 7 bases; junction bases outside the gene matches: 7. The CDR3 extends over 13 amino acids. Germline V lookup: CDR1 LNHDA, CDR2 SQIVND (reference sequence). The CDR3 bases are TGTGCCAGTAGTACCGACAGGGCGAATGAGCAGTACTTC. Amino acid sequence: CASSTDRANEQYF.

The DNA for the CDR3 is TGTGCCAGCAGCTTGGTGGGACAGACCCAGTACTTC. This gives the protein CASSLVGQTQYF. The rearrangement uses TRBV5-4 and TRBJ2-5; either TRBD1 or TRBD2 may supply D (5 bases each). This CDR3 is 12 amino acids long. Germline CDR1 and CDR2: SGHNT and YYREEE (reference sequence). V was pared by 0 bases and J by 6 bases, with 6 bases between.

V usage is TRBV4-1 and J usage is TRBJ2-2; no reliable D call. Germline CDR1 MGHRA, CDR2 YSYEKL. V was pared by 4 bases and J by 7 bases, with 10 bases between. The CDR3 has 13 residues. The CDR3 sequence: CASSPDNGGELFF. Written as DNA, the CDR3 is TGCGCCAGCAGCCCCGATAACGGCGGGGAGCTGTTTTTT.

The rearrangement joins TRBV7-2 to TRBJ1-2; D perhaps matches TRBD1 (5 bases). V was shortened by 1 base and J by 5 bases, with 14 bases between the two germline ends. This CDR3 spans 15 amino acids. Germline CDR1 is SGHTA and CDR2 is FQGNSA. CDR3: CASSLEAGRGYGYTF. The CDR3 DNA reads TGTGCCAGCAGCTTAGAGGCAGGGCGAGGGTATGGCTACACCTTC.

This clone was seen once. This chain connects TRBV6-5 to TRBJ1-1; TRBD1 might be the D (6 bases). V lost 0 bases and J lost 5, with 16 bases in between. CDR1 and CDR2 (germline): MNHEY, SVGAGI. The CDR3 is made up of 16 amino acids. CDR3 in amino acids: CASSYSGVRGGTEAFF. As DNA, the CDR3 is TGTGCCAGCAGTTACTCGGGAGTCAGGGGTGGTACTGAAGCTTTCTTT.

This clone has just one count. CDR3 DNA sequence: TGCGCCAGCAGCTTGGGAATAAGAGGCTATGGCTACACCTTC. Amino acid sequence: CASSLGIRGYGYTF. This chain links TRBV5-1 with TRBJ1-2; D is unclear. Germline assignment: CDR1 SGHRS and CDR2 YFSETQ. The CDR3 loop spans 14 amino acids. V was shortened by 0 bases and J by 4 bases, with 10 bases between the two germline ends.

The chain uses TRBV11-3 and TRBJ1-3, with D perhaps matching TRBD1 (5 bases). The germline gives CDR1 SGHNT, CDR2 YENEEA. Trimming took 2 bases from V and 3 from J, leaving 11 bases between them. The CDR3 length is 15 residues. The CDR3 sequence: CASSLTSGLGNTIYF. The CDR3, as DNA: TGTGCCAGCAGCTTAACTTCGGGGCTTGGAAACACCATATATTTT.

J is TRBJ1-4 and V is TRBV4-3; a weak D match, TRBD1 (5 bases). The V gene lost 0 bases and the J gene lost 3 bases, with 8 bases spanning the gap. CDR1 LGHNA and CDR2 YSLEER come from the germline V gene. The CDR3 runs 15 residues. The CDR3 sequence is CASSQDWGANEKLFF. For the CDR3, the DNA is TGCGCCAGCAGCCAAGATTGGGGGGCTAATGAAAAACTGTTTTTT.

This chain links TRBV18 with TRBJ1-4, with no clear D. V lost 3 bases and J lost 11, with 13 bases in between. The CDR3 consists of 13 residues. Germline lookup yields CDR1 KGHSH and CDR2 LQKENI. The CDR3 nucleotides read TGTGCCAGCTCACCTTTGGAGGAAGACAAACTGTTTTTT. Its protein product is CASSPLEEDKLFF. Looking up the rest from reference TRBV18 and TRBJ1-4 gives the full variable domain: NAGVMQNPRHLVRRRGQEARLRCSPMKGHSHVYWYRQLPEEGLKFMVYLQKENIIDESGMPKERFSAEFPKEGPSILRIQQVVRGDSAAYFCASSPLEEDKLFFGSGTQLSVL.

The chain carries TRBV5-4 and TRBJ2-4, with 7 bases identical to TRBD2. V lost 3 bases to trimming and J lost 2 bases; unmatched junction nucleotides: 5. The CDR3 contains 15 residues. CDR1 is SGHNT and CDR2 is YYREEE in the germline V gene (reference sequence). The DNA of the CDR3 is TGTGCCAGCAGCTCCTGGGGGGGGTCCAAAAACATTCAGTACTTC. Translated: CASSSWGGSKNIQYF.

This clone showed up just once. The chain has TRBV19 and TRBJ2-7; weak D call: TRBD1 (5 bases). The CDR3 covers 15 residues. The V end was cut by 1 base, the J end by 2 bases, with 12 bases between. The germline V gene encodes CDR1 LNHDA and CDR2 SQIVND (reference sequence). CDR3 sequence: CASSIAGQGTYEQYF. The DNA of the CDR3 is TGTGCCAGTAGTATAGCGGGCCAGGGAACCTACGAGCAGTACTTC. The full variable domain, with the rest looked up from reference TRBV19 and TRBJ2-7, is DGGITQSPKYLFRKEGQNVTLSCEQNLNHDAMYWYRQDPGQGLRLIYYSQIVNDFQKGDIAEGYSVSREKKESFPLTVTSAQKNPTAFYLCASSIAGQGTYEQYFGPGTRLTVT.

This chain connects TRBV1 to TRBJ2-3; no DNA check was done on the table's D call, TRBD2. TRBV1 is designated a pseudogene. This CDR3 is built from 18 residues. The CDR3 loop is CTSSQAPMGLPSTDTQYF. CDR3 in DNA: TGCACCAGCAGCCAAGCGCCCATGGGACTACCTAGCACAGATACGCAGTATTTT.

The chain uses TRBV6-6 and TRBJ2-2; D remains unclear. The V and J ends lost 4 bases and 1 base respectively, with 10 bases between them. There are 15 residues in the CDR3. Germline CDR1 MNHNY, CDR2 SVGAGI (reference sequence). In nucleotides, the CDR3 is TGTGCCAGCAGTTCCCAGACCGAGAACACCGGGGAGCTGTTTTTT. Its protein is CASSSQTENTGELFF.

CDR3 nucleotide sequence: TGTGCCAGCACCACCAGTGGGATGGTAGAGACCCAGTACTTC. It yields the protein CASTTSGMVETQYF. The chain couples TRBV28 to TRBJ2-5, with unresolved D. The CDR3 covers 14 residues. The V end was cut by 7 bases, the J end by 4 bases, with 16 bases between. CDR1 is MDHEN and CDR2 is SYDVKM in the germline V gene.

In this sample, this clone turned up a few times. This chain joins TRBV2 and TRBJ2-7, with D possibly being TRBD1 (6 bases). Trimming shortened V by 2 bases and J by 5 bases, and 13 bases separated the two germline ends. The CDR3 totals 14 residues. Per the germline V gene, CDR1 is SNHLY and CDR2 is FYNNEI. CDR3 region: CASSERGYLDEQYF. CDR3 coding DNA: TGTGCCAGCAGTGAAAGGGGGTATCTGGACGAGCAGTACTTC.

The chain has TRBV27 and TRBJ2-3; TRBD2 might be the D (5 bases). The germline CDR1 and CDR2 sequences are MNHEY and SMNVEV (reference sequence). Trimming left V 5 bases short and J 6 bases short, with 21 bases between. The CDR3 totals 16 residues. The CDR3 DNA is TGTGCCAGCAGTCTCGGAGCGAGGGAAACGGGGGATACGCAGTATTTT. Amino acid sequence: CASSLGARETGDTQYF.